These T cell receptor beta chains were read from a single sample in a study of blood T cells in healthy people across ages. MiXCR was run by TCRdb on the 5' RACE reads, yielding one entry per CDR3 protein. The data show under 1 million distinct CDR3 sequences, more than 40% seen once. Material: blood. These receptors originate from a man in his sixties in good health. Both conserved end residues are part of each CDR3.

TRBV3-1 CASSRSRPSNYGYTF
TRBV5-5 CASSLAGYDQETQYF
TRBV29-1 CSVLVTNTEAFF
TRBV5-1 CASSLEGQGVEQYF
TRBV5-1 CASSLAPTGGIYEQYF
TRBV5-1 CASSQTTGFRDSPLHF
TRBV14 CASSQWDYNEQFF
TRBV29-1 CSVERASGRAETQYF
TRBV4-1 CASSQDEDRTDSNQPQHF
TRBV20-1 CSARDYRQGVGYEQFF
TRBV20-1 CSAKVSTGRTEAFF
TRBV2 CASSPRQGSGYTF
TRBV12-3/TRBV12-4 CASSFNGFKVAGRNNEQFF
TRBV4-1 CASSRAGASYEQYF
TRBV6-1 CASSEHRSDTQYF
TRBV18 CASSPFHSGQETQYF
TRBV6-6 CASSSDRLIGEKLFF
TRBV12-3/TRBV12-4 CASRGGLAGENEQFF
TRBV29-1 CSVPWAATNYGYTF
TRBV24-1 CATSETGLSNTEAFF
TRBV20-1 CSASLARVRNEQFF
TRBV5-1 CASSLGRTNTGELFF
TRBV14 CASSQDIGASEQFF
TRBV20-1 CSTWDQRPDTQYF
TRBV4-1 CASSVGQGANPNTEAFF
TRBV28 CASSLRLADTQYF
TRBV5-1 CASSLEPGGTSVTQYF
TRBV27 CASGPQGSDTQYF
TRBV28 CASSLGTGRLEQYF
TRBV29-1 CSVGDPKVANTEAFF
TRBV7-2 CASSLNLGGATDTQYF
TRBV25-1 CASSVPGMNTEAFF
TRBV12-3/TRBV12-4 CATTFGSGGGYNEQFF
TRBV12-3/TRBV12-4 CASSFSGAGETQYF
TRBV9 CASSGAVKKETQYF
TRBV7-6 CASSLGAGIGEEKLFF
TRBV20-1 CSASDSPQETQYF
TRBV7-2 CASTRGGAGYEQYF
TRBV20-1 CSARDRSDGYEQYF
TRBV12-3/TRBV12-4 CASSLAGVGNQPQHF
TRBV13 CASSSHRGIRDTQYF
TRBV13 CASSLGQGAEGNTF
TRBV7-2 CASSLYRVSLYQPQHF
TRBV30 CAWSSRGRGGYTF
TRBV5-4 CASSPEGKTAYGYTF
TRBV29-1 CSVIMTGEDYGYTF
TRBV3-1 CASSLSGTGNYEQYF
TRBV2 CASSRVRVQETQYF
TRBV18 CASSPPVREGETQYF
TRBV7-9 CASSPDMTRTDTQYF
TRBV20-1 CSATSQLVRSQYF